The rows below give T cell receptor beta chains drawn from one sample of a study of cytomegalovirus exposure and HLA in healthy donors. Generated by immunoSEQ multiplex PCR, the TCRdb table keeps only in-frame clones and is missing some. Its listing shows approximately 58,000 clones. Sample: PBMCs. Receptor source: a woman aged 18 to 35 in good health and CMV-seronegative. Both conserved end residues are part of each CDR3. A D gene is named only where the DNA matches it firmly.

>TRBJ2-7|TRBV11-3|TRBD2
TGTGCCAGCAGCACTGGACTAGCGGGGGTATACGAGCAGTACTTC
CASSTGLAGVYEQYF
>TRBJ2-2|TRBV6-5|TRBD1
TGTGCCAGCAGTTCTCTCAGCAGGGGGTACACCGGGGAGCTGTTTTTT
CASSSLSRGYTGELFF
>TRBJ2-3|TRBV2|.
TGTGCCAGCACCATCGTACGGACAGAAACGCAGTATTTT
CASTIVRTETQYF
>TRBJ2-3|TRBV9|TRBD2
TGTGCCAGCAGCGACGCTAGCGGGGGACACGGGGGTACGCAGTATTTT
CASSDASGGHGGTQYF
>TRBJ1-5|TRBV19|TRBD1
TGTGCCAGTAGTATCTTGGGACAGGGCAACTATCAGCCCCAGCATTTT
CASSILGQGNYQPQHF
>TRBJ1-1|TRBV6-5|.
TGTGCCAGCAGTTACTCCGGGTCTGAAGCTTTCTTT
CASSYSGSEAFF
>TRBJ1-1|TRBV7-8|TRBD1
TGTGCCAGCAGCTCAGGACAGGGAGGGAACACTGAAGCTTTCTTT
CASSSGQGGNTEAFF
>TRBJ2-1|TRBV6-1|.
TGTGCCAGCGGGGGGACAGACAATGAGCAGTTCTTC
CASGGTDNEQFF
>TRBJ2-7|TRBV6-5|.
TGTGCCAGCAGGGGCCAACGGGACTCCTACGAGCAGTACTTC
CASRGQRDSYEQYF
>TRBJ2-7|TRBV4-1|.
TGCGCCAGCAGCCAAGCGGCTAGCTCCTACGAGCAGTACTTC
CASSQAASSYEQYF
>TRBJ2-3|TRBV4-1|.
TGCGCCAGCAGCCATCCTAGCGCGGGCACAGATACGCAGTATTTT
CASSHPSAGTDTQYF
>TRBJ2-1|TRBV10-3|TRBD2
TGTGCCATCAGTGGACTGAGGCGGGAGGAACAAAATGAGCAGTTCTTC
CAISGLRREEQNEQFF
>TRBJ1-2|TRBV10-3|TRBD1
TGTGCCATCAGTGAGGCTTGGGGGGACAGGGACGGCTATGGCTACACCTTC
CAISEAWGDRDGYGYTF
>TRBJ2-7|TRBV4-1|TRBD2
TGCGCCAGCAGCCGCGAACTAGCGGTTTACGAGCAGTACTTC
CASSRELAVYEQYF
>TRBJ2-7|TRBV11-3|TRBD2
TGTGCCAGCAGCTTACTAGCGGGGGTTCCAAGCTCCTACGAGCAGTACTTC
CASSLLAGVPSSYEQYF
>TRBJ2-3|TRBV6-4|.
TGTGCCAGCAGTGTGGGCTCGCAAGAGGGAGATACGCAGTATTTT
CASSVGSQEGDTQYF
>TRBJ2-7|TRBV6-1|TRBD2
TGTGCCAGCAGTGAAGGAGCGGGGGGGCCCTACGAGCAGTACTTC
CASSEGAGGPYEQYF
>TRBJ2-1|TRBV5-1|TRBD2
TGCGCCAGCAGCTTGGCCGGCGGGAGAGTAAACAATGAGCAGTTCTTC
CASSLAGGRVNNEQFF
>TRBJ2-1|TRBV5-1|TRBD1
TGCGCCAGCAGCCCAAGGGACAGGGCTAATGAGCAGTTCTTC
CASSPRDRANEQFF
>TRBJ1-2|TRBV6-1|.
TGTGCCAGCAGTGTGACAGGCTTCTCTAACTATGGCTACACCTTC
CASSVTGFSNYGYTF
>TRBJ2-2|TRBV12-5|TRBD1
TGTGCTAGTGGGACAGGGCTTAACACCGGGGAGCTGTTTTTT
CASGTGLNTGELFF
>TRBJ2-3|TRBV13|.
TGTGCCAGCAGCCCCCACCCACGCTACTCTAGCACAGATACGCAGTATTTT
CASSPHPRYSSTDTQYF
>TRBJ1-2|TRBV15|.
TGTGCCACCAGCAGAGCCCCGACAGCCTCTAACTATGGCTACACCTTC
CATSRAPTASNYGYTF
>TRBJ1-1|TRBV11-2|.
TGTGCCAGCAGCTTAGTTTTGGGCCTAGAAGCTTTCTTT
CASSLVLGLEAFF
>TRBJ1-5|TRBV9|.
TGTGCCAGCAGCGTAGCTCCGGAGGGCAATCAGCCCCAGCATTTT
CASSVAPEGNQPQHF